This entry lists 7 T cell receptor beta chains sequenced from one sample in a study of glioma-infiltrating T cells. Amplification of TCR alpha and beta CDR3 regions from RNA used iRepertoire nested multiplex PCR. TCRdb re-called the multiplex PCR reads with MiXCR, one entry per CDR3 protein. Of about 400,000 distinct CDR3 sequences listed, approximately 42% are singletons. Sequencing input: glioma tissue, nonneoplastic brain tissue, or PBMCs (not recorded which). The source of these receptors is a human donor with low-grade glioma or glioblastoma, undergoing nonglioma brain surgery, or in good health (not recorded which).

The DNA for the CDR3 is TGCAGCGTTGAAGTGGGGCGGGACACTGAAGCTTTCTTT. Protein sequence: CSVEVGRDTEAFF. The chain uses TRBV29-1 and TRBJ1-1, with D perhaps matching TRBD1 (5 bases). V was clipped by 1 base and J by 3 bases, with 9 bases between them. This CDR3 is 13 amino acids long. CDR1 is SQVTM, CDR2 ANQGSEA, per germline.

The CDR3 spells CASSLVGTLETQYF. In nucleotides, the CDR3 is TGTGCCAGCAGCTTAGTAGGGACACTCGAGACCCAGTACTTC. The J gene is TRBJ2-5, the V gene TRBV7-2; TRBD1 is a possible D gene (6 bases). The CDR3 runs to 14 residues. The V gene's germline CDR1 is SGHTA and CDR2 FQGNSA. Trimming cost V 1 base and J 5 bases, with 11 bases left between them.

This clonotype was seen many times. The chain couples TRBV7-2 to TRBJ1-5; weak D call: TRBD1 (5 bases). Trimming took 2 bases from V and 7 from J, leaving 12 bases between them. Per the germline V gene, CDR1 is SGHTA and CDR2 is FQGNSA. This CDR3 is 14 amino acids long. This CDR3 reads CASSLWDLGQPQHF. CDR3 nucleotides: TGTGCCAGCAGCTTATGGGACCTAGGGCAGCCCCAGCATTTT.

As to this clonotype: Since a much larger clone is just one base distant, this may be a read error. J is TRBJ2-5 and V is TRBV6-1; D remains ambiguous. The CDR3 runs 14 residues. The germline V and J ends were trimmed by 6 bases and 4 bases, with 15 bases remaining between them. Germline V lookup: CDR1 MNHNS, CDR2 SASEGT. The CDR3 nucleotides are TGTGCCAGCAGCCAAGTGACATGGCGAGAGACCCAGTACTTC. Translated, it gives CASSQVTWRETQYF.

Points on this clonotype: One junction end does not reproduce the germline sequence, and a read error may be involved. The CDR3 DNA is TGTGCCACCCAACCATGGCAGGGTAGCACCGGGGAGCTGCTTTTT. Protein: CATQPWQGSTGELLF. The rearrangement links TRBV27 to TRBJ2-2; D is possibly TRBD1 or TRBD2 (5 bases each). CDR1 is MNHEY and CDR2 is SMNVEV in the germline V gene (reference sequence). The CDR3 has 15 residues.

In its sample, this clonotype was seen a few times. The chain recombines TRBV3-1 with TRBJ2-1, with 11 bases aligning to TRBD2. The CDR3 is made up of 16 amino acids. V dropped 2 bases and J dropped 1; count of bases not matched to a gene: 1. Per the germline V gene, CDR1 is LGHDT and CDR2 is YNNKEL (reference sequence). CDR3 coding DNA: TGTGCCAGCAGCCAACTAGCGGGAGGTTCCTACAATGAGCAGTTCTTC. This translates into CASSQLAGGSYNEQFF.

The genes are TRBV5-4 and TRBJ2-1, with 7 nucleotides matching TRBD2. The CDR3 has 16 amino acids. V gave up 3 bases and J gave up 2 bases; unmatched junction bases: 8. Germline-derived CDR1 and CDR2 are SGHNT and YYREEE (reference sequence). The CDR3 region has the DNA TGTGCCAGCAGCTGGGGGGGGGGACTACCCTACAATGAGCAGTTCTTC. This sequence encodes CASSWGGGLPYNEQFF.